This T cell receptor (beta chain) stems from a study of blood T cell repertoires in COVID-19. Study-level background: Sites in the United States, Italy and Spain provided acute and convalescent COVID-19 samples. In each case, the material was cDNA or gDNA derived from T cells, B-cell-depleted T cells, or PBMCs.

In the authors' workflow: Amplifying reference gene primers gave estimates of nucleated cell counts. Profiled with immunoSEQ multiplex PCR; TCRdb holds only in-frame clones, not every one. D and trimming were read from the DNA, whereas the V and J calls and clone size are those reported in that table. There are about 33,000 clones in the sample; roughly 87% occur only once, and 20% to 25% lies in the top ten. V lost 6 bases to trimming and J lost 1 base, with 9 bases between them. Germline CDR1 is WNHNN and CDR2 is SYGVQD (reference sequence). This CDR3 spans 13 amino acids. What was sequenced was peripheral blood. The chain combines TRBV10-1 with TRBJ1-1, with unresolved D. This receptor was identified in a man between 60 and 75 years old with acute or convalescent COVID-19. The CDR3 DNA reads as TGCGCCAGCAGCGTAACAAAGAACACTGAAGCTTTCTTT. Amino acids: CASSVTKNTEAFF.